Following are 30 T cell receptor beta chains from one sample sequenced in a study of cytomegalovirus exposure and HLA in healthy donors. PCR employed 60 Vbeta and 13 Jbeta primers. Sequencing was performed with immunoSEQ multiplex PCR; in TCRdb, only in-frame clones are kept and a portion is missing. The sample holds fewer than 30,000 clones, approximately 62% seen once. Input material: PBMCs. The receptors here all came from a male donor in good health and CMV-seropositive.

The gene calls are TRBV5-1 and TRBJ1-3; D is uncertain. V dropped 4 bases and J dropped 0 bases, with 11 bases sitting between them. Germline V gene lookup returns CDR1 SGHRS and CDR2 YFSETQ. The CDR3 length is 15 residues. The CDR3 DNA reads as TGCGCCAGCAGCCCCCGTCGGGACTCTGGAAACACCATATATTTT. It specifies CASSPRRDSGNTIYF. Together with reference TRBV5-1 and TRBJ1-3, the CDR3 gives the full variable domain: KAGVTQTPRYLIKTRGQQVTLSCSPISGHRSVSWYQQTPGQGLQFLFEYFSETQRNKGNFPGRFSGRQFSNSRSEMNVSTLELGDSALYLCASSPRRDSGNTIYFGEGSWLTVV.

The count of this clone is one. The sample has other DNA sequences that encode this CDR3 too. The J gene is TRBJ2-4, the V gene TRBV19; D perhaps matches TRBD1 (6 bases). Germline V lookup: CDR1 LNHDA, CDR2 SQIVND (reference sequence). V lost 5 bases and J lost 1, with 9 bases in between. CDR3 length: 14 amino acids. CDR3 region: CASSLGAAKNIQYF. The CDR3 bases are TGTGCCAGTAGTTTGGGGGCGGCCAAAAACATTCAGTACTTC.

The chain recombines TRBV29-1 with TRBJ1-5; D perhaps matches TRBD1 (5 bases). Germline V gene lookup returns CDR1 SQVTM and CDR2 ANQGSEA. This CDR3 has 13 residues. The V end lost 3 bases, the J end lost 4 bases, and 10 bases lay between the germline ends. CDR3 coding DNA: TGCAGCGTTGAGGGGGGAACTAATCAGCCCCAGCATTTT. This encodes CSVEGGTNQPQHF.

The chain joins TRBV28 to TRBJ1-3, with TRBD1 as a possible D gene (5 bases). Trimming left V 1 base short and J 1 base short, with 14 bases between. Germline CDR1 and CDR2: MDHEN and SYDVKM. This CDR3 comprises 17 residues. CDR3 residues: CASSLSGQGGSGNTIYF. Written as DNA, the CDR3 is TGTGCCAGCAGTTTATCTGGGCAGGGTGGTTCTGGAAACACCATATATTTT.

The rearrangement joins TRBV18 to TRBJ2-1; D may be TRBD2 (6 bases). V lost 2 bases to trimming and J lost 10 bases, with 18 bases between them. In germline, CDR1 is KGHSH, CDR2 LQKENI. CDR3 length: 15 amino acids. The CDR3 here is CASSPELSEGGEQFF. The CDR3 DNA reads as TGTGCCAGCTCACCAGAGCTCTCAGAAGGAGGGGAGCAGTTCTTC.

This chain connects TRBV18 to TRBJ1-1, with 12 bases matching TRBD1. The V segment lost 2 bases and the J segment 4 bases; nucleotides outside the gene matches: 2. The CDR3 is 15 amino acids. In germline, CDR1 is KGHSH, CDR2 LQKENI. As DNA, the CDR3 is TGTGCCAGCTCACCAGGGACAGGGGGCATCACTGAAGCTTTCTTT. Amino acids: CASSPGTGGITEAFF.

This clone occurred a few times. The chain joins TRBV15 to TRBJ2-5; D is undetermined. Between the trimmed V and J ends, which lost 3 bases and 1 base, there was a span of 9 bases. The CDR3 consists of 14 residues. The germline V gene has CDR1 LNHNV and CDR2 YYDKDF (reference sequence). The CDR3 sequence is CATSSTPTQETQYF. The CDR3 region has the DNA TGTGCCACCAGCAGTACTCCTACCCAAGAGACCCAGTACTTC.

The genes are TRBV4-1 and TRBJ2-2; a possible D gene is TRBD1 (5 bases). Trimming removed 4 bases from V and 4 bases from J, with 16 bases in between. The CDR3 is made up of 16 amino acids. Germline CDR1 reads MGHRA; CDR2 reads YSYEKL. The chain's CDR3 is CASSPGHPVLTGELFF. The CDR3 nucleotides are TGCGCCAGCAGCCCAGGACACCCTGTCCTCACCGGGGAGCTGTTTTTT.

This clone was seen a handful of times. The V call is TRBV27, the J call TRBJ1-2; TRBD1 matches at 7 bases. This CDR3 contains 14 residues. The germline V gene encodes CDR1 MNHEY and CDR2 SMNVEV (reference sequence). The V segment lost 3 bases and the J segment 8 bases; nucleotides outside the gene matches: 9. Here the CDR3 DNA reads TGTGCCAGCAGTTTCTCAGACAGGGTTAGCGGCTACACCTTC. Its translation: CASSFSDRVSGYTF.

This chain connects TRBV4-1 to TRBJ1-2; 12 bases are a match to TRBD1. The CDR3 has 17 amino acids. CDR1 is MGHRA and CDR2 is YSYEKL in the germline V gene. The V gene end was trimmed by 3 bases and the J gene end by 4 bases; junction bases not matched to a gene: 9. As DNA, the CDR3 is TGCGCCAGCAGCCACCCGCGGCGGGACAGGGGGCTCTATGGCTACACCTTC. This sequence encodes CASSHPRRDRGLYGYTF.

The sample holds one count of this clone. The genes are TRBV2 and TRBJ2-7, with a tentative D call TRBD1 (6 bases). The germline V gene encodes CDR1 SNHLY and CDR2 FYNNEI. This CDR3 is 15 amino acids long. Trimming left V 2 bases short and J 2 bases short, with 13 bases between. In DNA, the CDR3 is TGTGCCAGCAGTGAATTCCAGGGGAAGACCTACGAGCAGTACTTC. Its protein is CASSEFQGKTYEQYF.

The V call is TRBV5-4, the J call TRBJ1-2; D is possibly TRBD1 (5 bases). Germline CDR1 is SGHNT and CDR2 is YYREEE (reference sequence). Trimming removed 5 bases from V and 2 bases from J, with 13 bases in between. The CDR3 contains 14 residues. In DNA form, the CDR3 reads TGTGCCAGCAGACCCGGGGGGGAAAACTATGGCTACACCTTC. As protein: CASRPGGENYGYTF. Together with reference TRBV5-4 and TRBJ1-2, the CDR3 gives the full variable domain: ETGVTQSPTHLIKTRGQQVTLRCSSQSGHNTVSWYQQALGQGPQFIFQYYREEENGRGNFPPRFSGLQFPNYSSELNVNALELDDSALYLCASRPGGENYGYTFGSGTRLTVV.

The V and J genes are TRBV27 and TRBJ2-5; 7 bases match TRBD1. Germline V gives CDR1 MNHEY, CDR2 SMNVEV (reference sequence). J lost 2 bases, V lost 6 bases, and 3 bases had no gene match. The CDR3 runs 13 residues. The CDR3 sequence is CASSLDRQETQYF. In DNA, the CDR3 is TGTGCCAGCAGCCTGGACAGGCAAGAGACCCAGTACTTC.

CDR3 in amino acids: CASSLAGTGGYFF. The CDR3 nucleotides are TGTGCCAGCAGCTTAGCCGGGACAGGGGGCTATTTCTTT. V and J are TRBV7-8 and TRBJ1-1, with 12 bases matching TRBD1. The junction had 3 bases not matched to a gene; V was cut back by 0 bases and J by 13 bases. This CDR3 is built from 13 residues. Germline-derived CDR1 and CDR2 are SGHVS and FQNEAQ.

This clone was counted only a few times. The rearrangement links TRBV20-1 to TRBJ1-2; 7 positions agree with TRBD1. In germline, CDR1 is DFQATT, CDR2 SNEGSKA (reference sequence). The CDR3 has 11 amino acids. V shed 8 bases and J 4 bases; nucleotides not matched to a gene: 4. Written as DNA, the CDR3 is TGCAGTAACAGGGGAGTCTATGGCTACACCTTC. Encoded protein: CSNRGVYGYTF.

This clone has only a few counts. This chain joins TRBV18 and TRBJ1-1, with TRBD1 matching over 7 bases. Germline CDR1 reads KGHSH; CDR2 reads LQKENI. The CDR3 sequence is 12 residues long. V shed 3 bases, J shed 7 bases, and the junction held 2 bases outside the gene matches. This CDR3 is CASSPRDSEAFF. The CDR3 nucleotides read TGTGCCAGCTCACCCAGGGACAGTGAAGCTTTCTTT.

The chain links TRBV7-3 to TRBJ2-7; no clear D gene. The germline V and J ends were trimmed by 0 bases and 7 bases, with 10 bases remaining between them. This CDR3 has 13 residues. The V gene's germline CDR1 is SGHTA and CDR2 FQGTGA. CDR3 sequence: CASSLTGSREQYF. CDR3 nucleotides: TGTGCCAGCAGCTTAACTGGATCGAGGGAGCAGTACTTC.

The chain recombines TRBV27 with TRBJ2-5; no firm D call. This CDR3 comprises 12 residues. Looked up from germline, CDR1 is MNHEY and CDR2 is SMNVEV (reference sequence). V was clipped by 6 bases and J by 6 bases, with 11 bases between them. The CDR3, as DNA: TGTGCCAGCAGAACCGGAGAGCAGACCCAGTACTTC. This sequence encodes CASRTGEQTQYF.

CDR3 protein: CASSEGGRGDGYTF. DNA of the CDR3: TGTGCCAGCAGTGAAGGAGGGCGGGGAGATGGCTACACCTTC. J is TRBJ1-2 and V is TRBV6-1, with D uncertain. The V and J ends lost 1 base and 6 bases respectively, with 12 bases between them. From germline, CDR1 is MNHNS and CDR2 SASEGT. CDR3 length equals 14 residues.

As for this clone: At one boundary the junction diverges from the germline segment, which might be a read error. V is TRBV5-1 and J is TRBJ2-3; 15 positions match TRBD2. CDR3 size: 15 residues. In germline, CDR1 is SGHRS, CDR2 YFSETQ. CDR3 region: CASSLGLAGGDTQYF. In DNA, the CDR3 is TGCGCCAGCAGTTTGGGACTAGCGGGAGGAGATACGCAGTATTTT.

This chain joins TRBV7-9 and TRBJ2-1; 7 bases are shared with TRBD1. The CDR3 runs to 17 residues. V shed 5 bases and J 1 base; nucleotides not matched to a gene: 11. The germline gives CDR1 SEHNR, CDR2 FQNEAQ (reference sequence). The CDR3 sequence is CASSMGQRPYSYNEQFF. For the CDR3, the DNA is TGTGCCAGCAGCATGGGACAGCGTCCCTATTCCTACAATGAGCAGTTCTTC.

This rearrangement joins TRBV28 to TRBJ1-5; 7 bases match TRBD1. Germline CDR1 MDHEN, CDR2 SYDVKM. There are 15 residues in the CDR3. V dropped 3 bases and J dropped 4; count of bases not matched to a gene: 6. CDR3 DNA sequence: TGTGCCAGCAGTTTGGCAGGGGGTCGGAATCAGCCCCAGCATTTT. Translated, it gives CASSLAGGRNQPQHF.

The chain recombines TRBV27 with TRBJ1-1; possibly TRBD1 for D (5 bases). The ends were cut back, 2 bases at V and 0 bases at J, with 10 bases in the middle. This CDR3 spans 15 amino acids. CDR1 and CDR2 (germline): MNHEY, SMNVEV (reference sequence). The CDR3 nucleotides are TGTGCCAGCAGTTTAACCAGGGCCATGAACACTGAAGCTTTCTTT. Its translation is CASSLTRAMNTEAFF.

CDR3 loop: CASTYGDSAYEQYF. In DNA form, the CDR3 reads TGTGCCAGCACCTACGGGGACAGTGCCTACGAGCAGTACTTC. The J gene is TRBJ2-7, the V gene TRBV7-9; 7 bases fit TRBD1. With V trimmed by 7 bases and J by 2 bases, 8 bases remained unmatched. CDR1 is SEHNR, CDR2 FQNEAQ, per germline (reference sequence). The CDR3 consists of 14 residues.

This chain joins TRBV6-4 and TRBJ2-6; 8 positions agree with TRBD2. Trimming removed 6 bases from V and 1 base from J; junction bases left unmatched: 2. CDR3 size: 15 residues. Germline values: CDR1 MRHNA, CDR2 SNTAGT. The CDR3 region has the DNA TGTGCCAGCAGGCCGGGGGGGTCTGGGGCCAACGTCCTGACTTTC. Its protein is CASRPGGSGANVLTF.

The chain uses TRBV7-9 and TRBJ1-6; 8 bases map to TRBD1. J lost 5 bases, V lost 2 bases, and 2 bases had no gene match. Germline V gene sequence: CDR1 SEHNR, CDR2 FQNEAQ (reference sequence). The CDR3 extends over 15 amino acids. The CDR3 coding sequence is TGTGCCAGCAGCTTACGACAGGGGAATAATTCACCCCTCCACTTT. Translation gives CASSLRQGNNSPLHF.

This clone was counted between two and nine times. The genes are TRBV30 and TRBJ2-1; no clear D gene. The V end was cut by 3 bases, the J end by 14 bases, with 11 bases between. CDR1 is GTSNPN, CDR2 SVGIG, per germline (reference sequence). This CDR3 has 10 amino acids. CDR3 amino acids: CAWRGQVEFF. DNA for the CDR3: TGTGCCTGGAGGGGCCAGGTAGAGTTCTTC.

This chain joins TRBV11-3 and TRBJ1-1; weak D call: TRBD1 (6 bases). The germline V and J ends were trimmed by 5 bases and 0 bases, with 13 bases remaining between them. This CDR3 has 15 residues. The germline gives CDR1 SGHNT, CDR2 YENEEA. CDR3 in DNA: TGTGCCAGCAGCCGTAATCAGGGGTTGAACACTGAAGCTTTCTTT. Translated, it gives CASSRNQGLNTEAFF.

Only a few counts were recorded for this clone. The rearrangement uses TRBV5-6 and TRBJ2-7; the match to TRBD1 covers 7 bases. J gave up 3 bases and V 3 bases, and 3 bases lay outside the gene matches. Germline CDR1 and CDR2: SGHDT and YYEEEE. There are 13 residues in the CDR3. The CDR3 DNA reads as TGTGCCAGCAGCTACGGGACAGTCTACGAGCAGTACTTC. Translation: CASSYGTVYEQYF. Based on the CDR3 plus reference TRBV5-6 and TRBJ2-7, the full variable domain is DAGVTQSPTHLIKTRGQQVTLRCSPKSGHDTVSWYQQALGQGPQFIFQYYEEEERQRGNFPDRFSGHQFPNYSSELNVNALLLGDSALYLCASSYGTVYEQYFGPGTRLTVT.

This clone was seen more than once but under ten times. CDR3 bases: TGCGCCAGCAGGACCGACATGAACACTGAAGCTTTCTTT. It yields the protein CASRTDMNTEAFF. This chain connects TRBV10-1 to TRBJ1-1; no reliable D call. The germline CDR1 and CDR2 sequences are WNHNN and SYGVQD (reference sequence). The length of the CDR3 is 13 residues. V was clipped by 6 bases and J by 0 bases, with 8 bases between them.